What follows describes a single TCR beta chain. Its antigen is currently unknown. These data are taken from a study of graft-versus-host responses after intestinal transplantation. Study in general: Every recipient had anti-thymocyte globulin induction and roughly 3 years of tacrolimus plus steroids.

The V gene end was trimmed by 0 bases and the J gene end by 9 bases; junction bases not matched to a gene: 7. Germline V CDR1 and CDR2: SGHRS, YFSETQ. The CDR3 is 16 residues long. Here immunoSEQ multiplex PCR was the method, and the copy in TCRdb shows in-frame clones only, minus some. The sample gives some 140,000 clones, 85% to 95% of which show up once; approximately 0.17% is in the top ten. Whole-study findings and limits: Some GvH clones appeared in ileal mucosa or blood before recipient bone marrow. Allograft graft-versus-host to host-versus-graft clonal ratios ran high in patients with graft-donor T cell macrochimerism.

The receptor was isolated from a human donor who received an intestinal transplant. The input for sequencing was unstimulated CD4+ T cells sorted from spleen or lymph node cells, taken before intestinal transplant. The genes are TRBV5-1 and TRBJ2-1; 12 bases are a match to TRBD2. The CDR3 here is CASSLGLAGGRIEQFF. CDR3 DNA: TGCGCCAGCAGCTTGGGGCTAGCGGGGGGGCGAATTGAGCAGTTCTTC. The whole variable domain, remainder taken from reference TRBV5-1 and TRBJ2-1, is KAGVTQTPRYLIKTRGQQVTLSCSPISGHRSVSWYQQTPGQGLQFLFEYFSETQRNKGNFPGRFSGRQFSNSRSEMNVSTLELGDSALYLCASSLGLAGGRIEQFFGPGTRLTVL.